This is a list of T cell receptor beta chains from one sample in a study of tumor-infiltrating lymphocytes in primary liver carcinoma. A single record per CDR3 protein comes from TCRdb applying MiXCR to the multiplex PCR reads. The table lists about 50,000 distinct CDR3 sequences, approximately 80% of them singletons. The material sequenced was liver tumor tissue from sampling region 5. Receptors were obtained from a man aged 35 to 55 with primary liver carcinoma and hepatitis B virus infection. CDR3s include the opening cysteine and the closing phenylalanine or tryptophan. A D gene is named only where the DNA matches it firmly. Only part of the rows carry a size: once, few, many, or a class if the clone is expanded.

DNA: TGTGCCAGCAGCCATGTCAGGGTCTACGAGCAGTATTTC; CDR3: CASSHVRVYEQYF; V: TRBV7-9; size: NA; J: TRBJ2-7; D: NA
DNA: TGTGCCAGCGGTACAGGGATCTGGGGGGTCTTTAAATACGAGCAGTACTTC; CDR3: CASGTGIWGVFKYEQYF; V: TRBV21-1; size: many; J: TRBJ2-7; D: NA
DNA: TGTGCCAGAAGTCCGGAGCAGGGACGGCAAGAGACCCAGTACTTC; CDR3: CARSPEQGRQETQYF; V: TRBV6-2/TRBV6-3; size: NA; J: TRBJ2-5; D: NA
DNA: TGTGCCAGCAGTTTAGCGCGGGAGACCCAGTACTTC; CDR3: CASSLARETQYF; V: TRBV12-3/TRBV12-4; size: medium-sized; J: TRBJ2-5; D: NA
DNA: TGCGCCAGCAGTGAGTCAATGGTTGCTGAAGTTCTCTTT; CDR3: CASSESMVAEVLF; V: TRBV10-1; size: NA; J: TRBJ1-1; D: NA
DNA: TGTGTCAGTAGGGGGGGAAGGACAGGGGGAGGCAATGAGCAGTTCTTC; CDR3: CVSRGGRTGGGNEQFF; V: TRBV19; size: NA; J: TRBJ2-1; D: TRBD1
DNA: TGCAGCGTCGCTAATCGGGGGTGGGATAGGCAGAATGAGCAGTTCTTC; CDR3: CSVANRGWDRQNEQFF; V: TRBV29-1; size: many; J: TRBJ2-1; D: NA
DNA: TGTGCCAGCAATCTCGATAGGGGGAACCAAGAGACCCAGTACTTC; CDR3: CASNLDRGNQETQYF; V: TRBV28; size: NA; J: TRBJ2-5; D: NA
DNA: TGTGCCAGCAGTCCCGGAGGGGGAGGCACAGACACGCACTATTTC; CDR3: CASSPGGGGTDTHYF; V: TRBV11-3; size: NA; J: TRBJ2-3; D: NA
DNA: TGTGCCAGCTCCGCAACGGGTCTCTCCTACGAGCAGTACTTC; CDR3: CASSATGLSYEQYF; V: TRBV6-5; size: NA; J: TRBJ2-7; D: NA
DNA: TGTGCCAGTAGTATCCCAGCGGGAGGCGGCACAGATACGCAGTATTTT; CDR3: CASSIPAGGGTDTQYF; V: TRBV19; size: NA; J: TRBJ2-3; D: TRBD2
DNA: TGTGCCAACAGCCCTGGGGGTGTCAATGAGCGGTTCTTC; CDR3: CANSPGGVNERFF; V: TRBV6-5; size: NA; J: TRBJ2-1; D: NA
DNA: TGTGCTTCGAGGGGGGACAGGTCCTACGAGCAGTACTTC; CDR3: CASRGDRSYEQYF; V: TRBV19; size: few; J: TRBJ2-7; D: TRBD1
DNA: TGTTCCAGCAGCCAAGATTTGAGCGGGGAGCTGTCTTTT; CDR3: CSSSQDLSGELSF; V: TRBV4-2; size: NA; J: TRBJ2-2; D: TRBD2
DNA: TGCAGCGTTGAAACAGGGGGCAATCAGCCCCAGCATTTT; CDR3: CSVETGGNQPQHF; V: TRBV29-1; size: medium-sized; J: TRBJ1-5; D: TRBD1
DNA: TGTGCCGGCAGTGAAGTACACAGCTCCTACAATGAGCAGTTCTTC; CDR3: CAGSEVHSSYNEQFF; V: TRBV6-1; size: NA; J: TRBJ2-1; D: NA
DNA: TGCGCCAGTAGACACACAGATACGCAGTATTTT; CDR3: CASRHTDTQYF; V: TRBV10-2; size: few; J: TRBJ2-3; D: NA
DNA: TGTGCCAGCAGTTTAGTGGGGACTAGCGGAGTCTATGAGCAGTACTTC; CDR3: CASSLVGTSGVYEQYF; V: TRBV12-3/TRBV12-4; size: NA; J: TRBJ2-7; D: TRBD2
DNA: TGTGCCAGCAGTGGACATATGGGGGTAGGTACGCAGTATTTT; CDR3: CASSGHMGVGTQYF; V: TRBV28; size: NA; J: TRBJ2-3; D: NA
DNA: TGTGCCAGCAGCCTCAGGGAGAACACTGAAGCCTTCTTT; CDR3: CASSLRENTEAFF; V: TRBV11-2; size: NA; J: TRBJ1-1; D: NA
DNA: TGTGCCAACAGCTTAGGGGGTATCGGGAGAGAGCAGTTCTTC; CDR3: CANSLGGIGREQFF; V: TRBV7-8; size: NA; J: TRBJ2-1; D: NA
DNA: TGTATCAGCAGTCTCGGTTTGTCCGGTGAGCAGTTCTTC; CDR3: CISSLGLSGEQFF; V: TRBV12-3/TRBV12-4; size: NA; J: TRBJ2-1; D: NA
DNA: TGTGCCACTGTGCTAGGACTAGCGATGGAGACCCAGTACTTC; CDR3: CATVLGLAMETQYF; V: TRBV10-3; size: NA; J: TRBJ2-5; D: TRBD2
DNA: TGTGCCGGCAGGTCGGGACCAGGATTAGGCGAGACCCAGTACTTC; CDR3: CAGRSGPGLGETQYF; V: TRBV7-3; size: NA; J: TRBJ2-5; D: NA
DNA: TGTGCCAGCAGCCTTCCCGGGACTAGCGGGACCAAGAGCATTCAGTGCTTC; CDR3: CASSLPGTSGTKSIQCF; V: TRBV11-1; size: NA; J: TRBJ2-4; D: TRBD2
DNA: TGTGCCAACAGATCTATCCTCGGGACTAGCGGGAGAGGTGGGGAGCTGTTTTTT; CDR3: CANRSILGTSGRGGELFF; V: TRBV6-5; size: NA; J: TRBJ2-2; D: TRBD2
DNA: TGTGCCAGTAGCTTACTAGCGCGAGGCTACGAGCGGTACTTC; CDR3: CASSLLARGYERYF; V: TRBV11-2; size: NA; J: TRBJ2-7; D: TRBD2
DNA: TGTGCCAGCAGAACACGAGAGGGCACAGATATGCAGTATTTT; CDR3: CASRTREGTDMQYF; V: TRBV28; size: NA; J: TRBJ2-3; D: NA
DNA: TGTGCCAGCGGACAGCAGGACTATGGCTACACCTTC; CDR3: CASGQQDYGYTF; V: TRBV25-1; size: many; J: TRBJ1-2; D: NA
DNA: TGCAGCGTTGAGACATGGTGGAATCAGCCTCAGCATTTT; CDR3: CSVETWWNQPQHF; V: TRBV29-1; size: NA; J: TRBJ1-5; D: NA
DNA: TGTGGCAGCCGGACACTGGTTTCACCCCTCCACTTT; CDR3: CGSRTLVSPLHF; V: TRBV11-1; size: NA; J: TRBJ1-6; D: NA
DNA: TGTGTCAGCAGCTTGGAGCGGGGCCGAGGCACAGGTACGCAGTATTTT; CDR3: CVSSLERGRGTGTQYF; V: TRBV5-4; size: NA; J: TRBJ2-3; D: TRBD2
DNA: TGTGCCAGCAGTCAAAACGAAGCTGGAAACACCATATATTTT; CDR3: CASSQNEAGNTIYF; V: TRBV6-6; size: NA; J: TRBJ1-3; D: NA
DNA: TGTGCTATCAGTCACGGACTAGCGATTGAGCAGTTCTTC; CDR3: CAISHGLAIEQFF; V: TRBV6-1; size: NA; J: TRBJ2-1; D: TRBD2
DNA: TGCGGTGTTGAATTAGCCGGGTTCTATGGCTACACCTTC; CDR3: CGVELAGFYGYTF; V: TRBV29-1; size: NA; J: TRBJ1-2; D: NA
DNA: TGTGCCAGCAGCTGTCTCGCGGGAGGGCCCACCGATACGCAGTATTTT; CDR3: CASSCLAGGPTDTQYF; V: TRBV5-4; size: once; J: TRBJ2-3; D: TRBD2
DNA: TGTGCCATCAGTAAAGAAGGTTCACCCCTCCACTTT; CDR3: CAISKEGSPLHF; V: TRBV10-3; size: NA; J: TRBJ1-6; D: NA
DNA: TGTACCTGCAGTCATTCCCCGGGACGCAGCTCCTACGAACAGTACTTC; CDR3: CTCSHSPGRSSYEQYF; V: TRBV6-6; size: NA; J: TRBJ2-7; D: NA
DNA: TGCAGCGGACAGGGGGCGAAAATGGAGACCCAGTACTTC; CDR3: CSGQGAKMETQYF; V: TRBV29-1; size: NA; J: TRBJ2-5; D: TRBD1
DNA: TGTGCCAGAAGCTCGGAAACAGGGAGTAAAACTGAAGCTTTCTTT; CDR3: CARSSETGSKTEAFF; V: TRBV13; size: NA; J: TRBJ1-1; D: NA
DNA: TGTGCCAGCAGCCAACCGGGACAGGGGGCGCTGTATGGCTACACCTTT; CDR3: CASSQPGQGALYGYTF; V: TRBV14; size: NA; J: TRBJ1-2; D: TRBD1
DNA: TGCGCCAGCAGCTCCAGGGGACGTCAGAACACTGAAGCTTTCTTT; CDR3: CASSSRGRQNTEAFF; V: TRBV5-1; size: many; J: TRBJ1-1; D: NA
DNA: TGTGCTAGCAGCTTAGCCCGGGGACGGACCGGGGAGCCGTTTTTC; CDR3: CASSLARGRTGEPFF; V: TRBV11-2; size: NA; J: TRBJ2-2; D: NA
DNA: TGTGTCAGCAGTTACACAGGGGGCACTGAACCTTTCTTT; CDR3: CVSSYTGGTEPFF; V: TRBV6-6; size: few; J: TRBJ1-1; D: TRBD1
DNA: TGTGTCAGCAGTCACGGGGACTACGAGCAGTACTTC; CDR3: CVSSHGDYEQYF; V: TRBV11-2; size: NA; J: TRBJ2-7; D: NA
DNA: TGTACCAGCAGGTTACGATGGACAAGGGAAAACGAGCAGTACTTC; CDR3: CTSRLRWTRENEQYF; V: TRBV11-2; size: NA; J: TRBJ2-7; D: NA
DNA: TGCCCGGGTTGGGATAATCACGAGCAGTACTTC; CDR3: CPGWDNHEQYF; V: TRBV29-1; size: NA; J: TRBJ2-7; D: NA
DNA: TGTGCCAGCAGTAAACAGGGATCTGGAAACACCATATATTTT; CDR3: CASSKQGSGNTIYF; V: TRBV25-1; size: many; J: TRBJ1-3; D: NA
DNA: TGTGCCAGCCTGGCAGGGGTCAACGCTGAAGCTTTCTTT; CDR3: CASLAGVNAEAFF; V: TRBV6-6; size: NA; J: TRBJ1-1; D: NA
DNA: TGTGTCAGCAGTTGGGACGGAAATAATGAGCAGTTCTTC; CDR3: CVSSWDGNNEQFF; V: TRBV6-4; size: few; J: TRBJ2-1; D: NA
DNA: TGTGCCAGAAGCTTAAGCGGGGACGGCCAAGAGACCCAGTACTTC; CDR3: CARSLSGDGQETQYF; V: TRBV5-4; size: NA; J: TRBJ2-5; D: TRBD2
DNA: TGTGCCAGCAGTGACGGACAGGGGGCCGGGGAGCTGTTTTTT; CDR3: CASSDGQGAGELFF; V: TRBV6-4; size: many; J: TRBJ2-2; D: TRBD1
DNA: TGTGCCAGCAGTTCAAGCGGAGTCTCCCAAGAGACCCAGTACTTC; CDR3: CASSSSGVSQETQYF; V: TRBV28; size: once; J: TRBJ2-5; D: NA
DNA: TGCAGTGCGGGAGAGACAGATATGCAGTATTTT; CDR3: CSAGETDMQYF; V: TRBV29-1; size: NA; J: TRBJ2-3; D: TRBD2